These T cell receptor beta chains were read from a single sample in a study of blood T cell repertoires in COVID-19. TCRdb's copy holds only in-frame clones and misses some; the assay was immunoSEQ multiplex PCR. This sample has roughly 130,000 clones; 84% occur once, and the top ten carry approximately 8.9%. Input material: peripheral blood. The receptors shown here come from a man aged 30-40 years with COVID-19, enrolled during active disease. Each CDR3 is given with its conserved first and last residue. The D gene is left open where the match is weak. Expanded clones are given a class, and other clones once, few, many or no size at all.

>NA|TRBD2|TRBV20-1|14|TRBJ2-3
CSASYSGRTDTQYF
TGCAGTGCCAGTTATAGCGGGAGGACAGATACGCAGTATTTT
>NA|NA|TRBV3-1/TRBV3-2|13|TRBJ1-1
CASSQEGYKEAFF
TGTGCCAGCAGCCAAGAGGGCTATAAGGAAGCTTTCTTT
>once|NA|TRBV28|15|TRBJ2-7
CASSLLEGRMGEQYF
TGTGCCAGCAGCCTACTTGAGGGCAGGATGGGCGAGCAGTACTTC
>NA|TRBD2|TRBV27|15|TRBJ2-1
CASGLRGTSGNEQFF
TGTGCCAGCGGCCTACGGGGGACTAGCGGGAATGAGCAGTTCTTC
>few|NA|TRBV19|17|TRBJ2-2
CASTGIVRGSNTGELFF
TGTGCCAGTACCGGTATTGTGCGAGGATCGAACACCGGGGAGCTGTTTTTT
>NA|TRBD1|TRBV11-2|15|TRBJ1-4
CASSYTGGTNEKLFF
TGTGCCAGCAGCTATACAGGGGGAACTAATGAAAAACTGTTTTTT
>NA|NA|TRBV28|12|TRBJ1-6
CASSPPVKPLHF
TGTGCCAGCAGTCCCCCCGTTAAACCCCTCCACTTT
>few|TRBD2|TRBV14|15|TRBJ2-7
CASAGLAGGLGEQYF
TGTGCCAGCGCCGGACTAGCGGGAGGTTTAGGTGAGCAGTACTTC
>NA|TRBD1|TRBV6-2/TRBV6-3|17|TRBJ2-7
CASSPRDRDTRAYEQYF
TGTGCCAGCAGTCCCCGGGACAGGGACACTCGTGCCTACGAGCAGTACTTC
>NA|NA|TRBV10-3|16|TRBJ2-3
CAISESKTLDVGTQYF
TGTGCCATCAGTGAGTCGAAGACTCTCGATGTGGGTACGCAGTATTTT
>NA|TRBD1|TRBV28|12|TRBJ1-1
CASSYRGPEAFF
TGTGCCAGCAGTTACAGGGGCCCTGAAGCTTTCTTT
>NA|NA|TRBV10-1|13|TRBJ1-1
CASRASSNTEAFF
TGCGCCAGCAGAGCCTCCTCGAACACTGAAGCTTTCTTT
>NA|NA|TRBV19|16|TRBJ2-1
CASSMQRQFSYNEQFF
TGTGCCAGTAGTATGCAGCGGCAATTCTCCTACAATGAGCAGTTCTTC
>NA|NA|TRBV6-5|16|TRBJ1-1
CASSSHLQGRNTEAFF
TGTGCCAGCAGTTCTCACCTACAGGGTAGGAACACTGAAGCTTTCTTT
>NA|TRBD1|TRBV6-5|15|TRBJ1-2
CASSLFTGGTDGYTF
TGTGCCAGCAGTCTTTTCACAGGGGGTACGGACGGCTACACCTTC
>once|TRBD2|TRBV30|14|TRBJ2-3
CAWRERGRTDTQYF
TGTGCCTGGAGAGAACGCGGGAGGACAGATACGCAGTATTTT
>once|NA|TRBV6-1|14|TRBJ2-2
CASSEGGLARELFF
TGTGCCAGCAGTGAAGGTGGGCTCGCAAGGGAGCTGTTTTTT
>NA|TRBD2|TRBV11-2|14|TRBJ2-5
CASSPAGLAGTQYF
TGTGCCAGCAGCCCGGCCGGACTAGCGGGAACCCAGTACTTC
>few|TRBD2|TRBV19|17|TRBJ2-7
CASSILGTSGRYYEQYF
TGTGCCAGTAGTATTCTTGGGACTAGCGGTAGATACTACGAGCAGTACTTC
>once|NA|TRBV28|14|TRBJ2-7
CASSLGRGTYEQYF
TGTGCCAGCAGTTTGGGCAGGGGCACCTACGAGCAGTACTTC
>once|TRBD2|TRBV25-1|18|TRBJ2-1
CASSDRLAGGPRGNEQFF
TGTGCCAGCAGTGATAGACTAGCGGGAGGGCCCAGGGGGAATGAGCAGTTCTTC